In its sample, the clone carrying this T cell receptor beta chain was seen once. This sample was taken from a study of blood T cell repertoires in COVID-19. Background on the study: The United States, Italy and Spain supplied acute and convalescent COVID-19 samples.

Study processing details: Counts of nucleated cells, estimated from reference gene primer amplification, were obtained. Sequenced by immunoSEQ multiplex PCR; TCRdb stores in-frame clones only, minus some. The DNA gave D and trimming, while V, J and clone size come from that table. The sample records roughly 41,000 clones, around nine tenths being singletons. This CDR3 has 16 residues. V was pared by 2 bases and J by 4 bases, with 18 bases between. The germline V gene has CDR1 SGHDT and CDR2 YYEEEE. The clonotype was recovered from a man aged 55 to 70 with active COVID-19. The chain has TRBV5-6 and TRBJ2-5, with D uncertain. Sample: peripheral blood. DNA of the CDR3: TGTGCCAGCAGCTTTGTCAGTGTTGGGTCGGGAGAGACCCAGTACTTC. It yields the protein CASSFVSVGSGETQYF.